This TCR beta chain derives from a study of Ad26.COV2.S vaccination and SARS-CoV-2 variants (dated by TCRdb to 2020 to 2023). For context, the study as a whole: Vaccine-arm donors came from COV1001, a multicentre, randomized, double-blind, placebo-controlled phase I-IIa trial of Ad26.COV2.S in healthy adults. Ad26.COV2.S was administered intramuscularly at 5 x 10^10 or 1 x 10^11 viral particles, either as a single shot or as two shots given 56 days apart. The specificity and breadth of SARS-CoV-2-reactive T cell receptors after Ad26.COV2.S vaccination were assessed by TCRbeta repertoire sequencing. The TCR-sequenced set comprised about 32 samples: around 20 Ad26.COV2.S vaccine recipients, 5 placebo recipients and 8 SARS-CoV-2 convalescent individuals. Participants in the trial were split at random into five groups of five each, receiving low-dose or high-dose Ad26.COV2.S once or twice, or else placebo on both occasions. Investigators did not know the trial group allocation while performing experiments and assessing outcomes. General findings and caveats noted by the study authors: It was noted by the authors that total T cell responses may have been underestimated by the TCR breadth and depth analyses. After vaccination, spike-specific CD8+ and CD4+ T cell responses were reported to show substantial breadth. Comparing responses between vaccine doses or regimens was not something the study was powered to do. Non-spike TCR breadth was comparable between vaccine and placebo recipients, consistent with the vaccine containing only spike. Ad26.COV2.S recipients had higher spike-specific TCR breadth than placebo recipients (P = 0.0014).

Trimming leaves V shorter by 3 bases and J shorter by 6 bases, with the junction holding 8 bases beyond the gene matches. The CDR3 runs 16 residues from the cysteine to the phenylalanine. Of the read, only the CDR3 DNA is kept; its 48 bases are in frame from base 1. The germline V gene (reference sequence) sets CDR1 to LNHDA and CDR2 to SQIVND. In the paper's terms, the treatment or condition label means: roughly 18 received Ad26.COV2.S at low or high dose, single or two shots; about 5 received placebo; per-sample allocation not given. Repertoires of vaccine and placebo recipients were sequenced from samples taken on day 63 after the first injection. In Cohort 1b, 25 adults aged 18-55 years were enrolled at a single site in Boston, USA, between 29 July and 7 August 2020. As a vaccine, Ad26.COV2.S was a replication-incompetent adenovirus type 26 vector that expressed a prefusion-stabilized SARS-CoV-2 spike protein derived from the original Wuhan strain.

TCRbeta CDR3 regions were sequenced with the immunoSEQ Assay. After extraction, genomic DNA underwent amplification by bias-controlled multiplex PCR, followed by high-throughput sequencing. Per the original workflow: To quantify the absolute abundance of every unique TCRbeta CDR3 region, sequences were collapsed and filtered. Usable DNA was measured by amplifying reference genes present in all nucleated cells, and TCRbeta template counts were normalized to that usable DNA to estimate T cell fraction. Repertoire TCRs were annotated as SARS-CoV-2-specific when V gene, CDR3 amino acid sequence and J gene were exactly matched to a known reactive TCR set. MIRA supplied the reference SARS-CoV-2 TCR set, which was filtered for enrichment in COVID-19-positive ImmuneCODE repertoires so that public or cross-reactive TCRs were removed. Drawing on the MIRA antigens, annotated TCRs were analysed further at the level of specific ORF or position within ORF. Breadth was defined as the number of annotated unique rearrangements divided by the total number of unique productive rearrangements, and depth was defined as the summed frequency of the annotated unique rearrangements. Two-sided Wilcoxon rank-sum tests were used to compare TCR breadth between groups. Held by TCRdb, this immuneACCESS table contains in-frame sequences only and omits some clones. Under half of the omission traces to an unresolved V gene where checked; the cause of the rest is unknown. V and J calls and clone size are copied from that table; D and trimming were computed from the DNA. This sample comprises about 350,000 clones, approximately 86% of them detected only once. About 10% of the sample lies in the top ten.

Regarding this clone: Its antigen has not been determined. Per-base quality was not reported, and no clone a single base away is much larger than it.

The material sequenced was peripheral blood, taken in a trial of Ad26.COV2.S vaccine versus placebo. The receptor comes from a person between 18 and 65 years old who received the Ad26.COV2.S COVID-19 vaccine or a placebo. The chain uses TRBV19 and TRBJ2-1; 10 bases in the middle match TRBD2. The CDR3 protein: CASSIGTSARTNEQFF. The sequenced DNA: TGTGCCAGTAGTATCGGGACTAGCGCGAGGACCAATGAGCAGTTCTTC. With the rest looked up from the reference TRBV19 and TRBJ2-1 genes rather than sequenced, the full variable domain is DGGITQSPKYLFRKEGQNVTLSCEQNLNHDAMYWYRQDPGQGLRLIYYSQIVNDFQKGDIAEGYSVSREKKESFPLTVTSAQKNPTAFYLCASSIGTSARTNEQFFGPGTRLTVL.